The 15 T cell receptor beta chains listed next were all sequenced from one sample in a study of blood T cell repertoires in COVID-19. The table came from immunoSEQ multiplex PCR; TCRdb's copy has only in-frame clones and leaves some out. This sample has 270,000 or so clones, with 82% found just once. The sequencing sample was made of peripheral blood. The receptors here all came from a woman aged 18 to 35 with acute or convalescent COVID-19.

Only a few counts were recorded for this clone. This chain joins TRBV7-2 and TRBJ2-1; D ambiguous. CDR1 and CDR2 (germline): SGHTA, FQGNSA. CDR3 length equals 14 residues. Between the trimmed V and J ends, which lost 5 bases and 7 bases, there was a span of 15 bases. The CDR3: CASSLTRQRNEQFF. The CDR3 DNA is TGTGCCAGCAGCCTGACCCGGCAGAGGAATGAGCAGTTCTTC.

The CDR3 region is CASSDLGQSYGYTF. DNA for the CDR3: TGTGCCAGCAGCGACCTGGGACAGAGTTATGGCTACACCTTC. The chain couples TRBV2 to TRBJ1-2; 7 bases are shared with TRBD1. Germline V gives CDR1 SNHLY, CDR2 FYNNEI. The ends lost 6 bases at V and 5 bases at J; junction bases unmatched: 9. CDR3 length: 14 residues.

CDR3 sequence reads: CASSVEGGSNEKLFF. CDR3 sequence (DNA): TGTGCCAGCAGCGTAGAGGGGGGGTCTAATGAAAAACTGTTTTTT. The rearrangement links TRBV9 to TRBJ1-4, with D maybe TRBD1 (6 bases). The CDR3 loop spans 15 amino acids. CDR1 and CDR2 (germline): SGDLS, YYNGEE. With 0 bases removed from V and 3 bases from J, the gap between germline ends came to 9 bases.

The chain combines TRBV4-1 with TRBJ2-3, with D perhaps TRBD1 (6 bases). The germline V gene has CDR1 MGHRA and CDR2 YSYEKL. The V end was cut by 0 bases, the J end by 4 bases, with 17 bases between. The CDR3 spans 17 residues. CDR3 in amino acids: CASSQDIDYHRADTQYF. The DNA of the CDR3 is TGCGCCAGCAGCCAAGATATTGACTACCACAGGGCAGATACGCAGTATTTT.

This clone was seen more than once but under ten times. The J gene is TRBJ2-3, the V gene TRBV2; 10 bases are a match to TRBD2. The J segment lost 3 bases and the V segment lost 9 bases, leaving 6 bases of the junction unmatched. Looked up from germline, CDR1 is SNHLY and CDR2 is FYNNEI. The CDR3 is 14 amino acids. CDR3: CASKREGGTDTQYF. In DNA form, the CDR3 reads TGTGCCAGTAAGCGGGAGGGAGGTACAGATACGCAGTATTTT.

The rearrangement uses TRBV4-3 and TRBJ2-7; 8 bases align to TRBD1. The CDR3 contains 17 residues. Germline values: CDR1 LGHNA, CDR2 YSLEER. V was clipped by 0 bases and J by 5 bases; unmatched bases: 12. CDR3 coding DNA: TGCGCCAGCAGCCAAGACGACGCAGGGGGCGCATTAGACGAGCAGTACTTC. Encoded protein: CASSQDDAGGALDEQYF.

The V gene is TRBV18, the J gene TRBJ1-6; 7 bases align to TRBD1. The CDR3 is 15 residues long. Germline V CDR1 and CDR2: KGHSH, LQKENI. The V gene end was trimmed by 4 bases and the J gene end by 7 bases; junction bases not matched to a gene: 7. The CDR3 nucleotides are TGTGCCAGCTCACTACAGGGGTACTTGAATTCACCCCTCCACTTT. It specifies CASSLQGYLNSPLHF.

The chain links TRBV2 to TRBJ1-5; weak D call: TRBD1 (6 bases). V gave up 2 bases and J gave up 6 bases, with 14 bases separating them. Looked up from germline, CDR1 is SNHLY and CDR2 is FYNNEI. The CDR3 spans 15 residues. The DNA of the CDR3 is TGTGCCAGCAGTGAAACAGGGACCCAGGGTCAGCCCCAGCATTTT. The encoded protein is CASSETGTQGQPQHF. Supplemented by reference TRBV2 and TRBJ1-5, the full variable domain reads EPEVTQTPSHQVTQMGQEVILRCVPISNHLYFYWYRQILGQKVEFLVSFYNNEISEKSEIFDDQFSVERPDGSNFTLKIRSTKLEDSAMYFCASSETGTQGQPQHFGDGTRLSIL.

The V and J genes are TRBV30 and TRBJ2-3, with D unresolved. The CDR3 loop spans 11 amino acids. The germline CDR1 and CDR2 sequences are GTSNPN and SVGIG (reference sequence). V was trimmed by 3 bases and J by 5 bases, leaving 6 bases between them. The CDR3 bases are TGTGCCTGGAGCTCACAAGATACGCAGTATTTT. It yields the protein CAWSSQDTQYF.

This chain joins TRBV18 and TRBJ2-1; 11 bases map to TRBD2. Germline values: CDR1 KGHSH, CDR2 LQKENI. This CDR3 is built from 18 residues. V shed 2 bases, J shed 6 bases, and the junction held 12 bases outside the gene matches. The CDR3 bases are TGTGCCAGCTCACCATTCGTTCTAGCGGGAGGAAGAGCCAATGAGCAGTTCTTC. Translated: CASSPFVLAGGRANEQFF.

This clone turned up a few times. One junction end does not reproduce the germline sequence, and a read error may be involved. The V call is TRBV7-7, the J call TRBJ2-3; D gene uncertain. The CDR3 loop spans 16 amino acids. Germline V gene lookup returns CDR1 SSHAT and CDR2 FNYEAQ (reference sequence). In nucleotides, the CDR3 is TGTGCTAGCAGCTTAGGATCAAGCGTTAGCACAGATACGCAGTATTTT. Protein product: CASSLGSSVSTDTQYF.

This rearrangement joins TRBV27 to TRBJ2-3; D is ambiguous. Germline CDR1 and CDR2: MNHEY and SMNVEV (reference sequence). This CDR3 is 21 amino acids long. V was clipped by 6 bases and J by 2 bases, with 33 bases between them. Here the CDR3 reads CASRENPITTRYGDHTDTQYF. The CDR3 nucleotides read TGTGCCAGCAGGGAAAATCCCATCACGACAAGGTACGGCGACCACACAGATACGCAGTATTTT.

The chain links TRBV7-3 to TRBJ2-3; D may be TRBD2 (5 bases). Germline V gene sequence: CDR1 SGHTA, CDR2 FQGTGA. The CDR3 covers 19 residues. Trimming took off 5 bases at V and 0 bases at J, with 24 bases between the two ends. The CDR3 coding sequence is TGTGCCAGCAGCCGAGGCTTTAGGGAGCGGAGCTCTAGCACAGATACGCAGTATTTT. It is translated as CASSRGFRERSSSTDTQYF.

This chain connects TRBV19 to TRBJ2-7; D is perhaps TRBD2 (6 bases). The CDR3 has 15 amino acids. The V gene lost 2 bases and the J gene lost 1 base, with 12 bases spanning the gap. Germline V lookup: CDR1 LNHDA, CDR2 SQIVND (reference sequence). The CDR3 bases are TGTGCCAGTAGTATAACCCTGGGACTTTCCTACGAGCAGTACTTC. This gives the protein CASSITLGLSYEQYF.

The chain uses TRBV2 and TRBJ1-1, with a possible D match to TRBD1 (6 bases). V lost 6 bases and J lost 1, with 15 bases in between. CDR3 size: 15 residues. CDR1 and CDR2 (germline): SNHLY, FYNNEI. The chain's CDR3 is CASRATGFANTEAFF. CDR3 in DNA: TGTGCCAGCAGAGCCACAGGGTTTGCGAACACTGAAGCTTTCTTT.